These T cell receptor beta chains were read from a single sample in a study of glioma-infiltrating T cells. TCRdb redid the calling of the multiplex PCR reads with MiXCR, one entry per CDR3 protein. The profile shows approximately 120,000 distinct CDR3 sequences, approximately 25% of them singletons. The sequenced sample was glioma tissue, nonneoplastic brain tissue, or PBMCs (not recorded which). Receptors originate from a human donor with low-grade glioma or glioblastoma, undergoing nonglioma brain surgery, or in good health (not recorded which). Both conserved end residues are part of each CDR3. D genes are given only for firm matches. Size values are once, few and many counts, or a class for expanded clones, and some rows have none.

D gene	V gene	J gene	clone size	CDR3 protein	CDR3 DNA
-	TRBV5-8	TRBJ2-7	-	CASSLYFLGTGVSEQYF	TGTGCCAGCAGCTTGTATTTCCTGGGGACGGGTGTTAGTGAGCAGTACTTC
-	TRBV6-2/TRBV6-3	TRBJ2-1	many	CASSYSRRGTYNEQFF	TGTGCCAGCAGTTACTCTAGACGCGGGACCTACAATGAGCAGTTCTTC
TRBD2	TRBV20-1	TRBJ2-5	many	CSALTSGGQETQYF	TGCAGTGCGTTGACTAGCGGGGGACAAGAGACCCAGTACTTC
-	TRBV7-2	TRBJ2-1	-	CASSLGSFGTAWGNEQFF	TGTGCCAGCAGCTTAGGTAGCTTTGGGACCGCGTGGGGCAATGAGCAGTTCTTC
-	TRBV29-1	TRBJ1-1	-	CSVTALEQNTEAFF	TGCAGCGTTACGGCGTTGGAACAGAACACTGAAGCTTTCTTT
TRBD2	TRBV20-1	TRBJ2-7	many	CSAPGLAGVEQYF	TGCAGTGCCCCGGGACTAGCGGGAGTCGAGCAGTACTTC
TRBD2	TRBV6-2/TRBV6-3	TRBJ2-1	many	CASQRGTSGSRYNEQFF	TGTGCCAGCCAAAGAGGGACTAGCGGGAGCCGTTACAATGAGCAGTTCTTC
TRBD1	TRBV6-2/TRBV6-3	TRBJ1-5	-	CASVSSATGGSQPQHF	TGTGCCAGCGTCTCCTCCGCGACAGGGGGCAGTCAGCCTCAGCATTTT
-	TRBV5-1	TRBJ2-2	few	CASSLRGPPSNTGELFF	TGCGCCAGCAGCTTGCGGGGCCCACCTTCGAACACCGGGGAGCTGTTTTTT
TRBD1	TRBV7-2	TRBJ1-1	many	CASSLQTGGLSEAFF	TGTGCCAGCAGCTTACAGACAGGGGGCTTGTCTGAAGCTTTCTTT
TRBD1	TRBV7-2	TRBJ1-6	many	CASSFLQGASPLHF	TGTGCCAGCAGCTTTCTCCAGGGGGCCTCACCCCTCCACTTT
TRBD1	TRBV14	TRBJ1-5	-	CASSHPPSGQNQPQNF	TGTGCCAGCAGCCACCCCCCCTCGGGACAGAATCAGCCCCAGAATTTT
-	TRBV6-1	TRBJ2-7	-	CASSTFDVGRIEEYF	TGTGCCAGCAGTACCTTCGATGTTGGAAGGATTGAGGAGTACTTC
-	TRBV7-2	TRBJ2-1	many	CASSYLRDNYNEQFF	TGTGCCAGCAGCTATCTCCGGGACAACTACAATGAGCAGTTCTTC
-	TRBV28	TRBJ2-7	many	CASSWQGPYEQYF	TGTGCCAGCAGTTGGCAGGGTCCCTACGAGCAGTACTTC
-	TRBV30	TRBJ2-3	-	CAWTRDRDTQYF	TGTGCCTGGACCAGGGATAGAGATACGCAGTATTTT
-	TRBV29-1	TRBJ2-7	-	CSVDGGSGIGEQYF	TGCAGCGTTGATGGGGGCTCAGGGATTGGCGAGCAGTACTTC
-	TRBV28	TRBJ1-1	many	CASTRDGLGNTEAFF	TGTGCCAGCACAAGGGACGGACTGGGGAACACTGAAGCTTTCTTT
-	TRBV3-1	TRBJ2-2	many	CASVRDNGPGELFF	TGTGCCAGCGTCCGGGACAACGGACCCGGGGAGCTGTTTTTT
TRBD2	TRBV27	TRBJ2-1	-	CVSSRGTNNEQFF	TGTGTTAGCAGTCGCGGGACTAACAATGAGCAGTTCTTC
-	TRBV7-9	TRBJ1-2	-	CASSLVMGSGDYGYTF	TGTGCCAGCAGCTTAGTTATGGGGAGTGGGGACTATGGCTACACCTTC
-	TRBV28	TRBJ2-1	-	CAGSLSRDPIGEQFF	TGTGCCGGCAGTTTATCCCGGGACCCCATAGGGGAGCAGTTCTTC
-	TRBV29-1	TRBJ1-2	once	CSVEEQGYGYTF	TGCAGCGTTGAAGAACAGGGCTATGGCTACACCTTC
-	TRBV7-2	TRBJ1-1	many	CASSLIQGTTEAFF	TGTGCCAGCAGCTTGATACAGGGAACCACTGAAGCTTTCTTT
TRBD1	TRBV10-3	TRBJ2-3	few	CAIRLTGGLTDTQYF	TGTGCCATCAGGCTAACAGGGGGACTCACAGATACGCAGTATTTT